Only one count was recorded for the clone carrying this TCR beta chain. Its antigen is currently unknown. Trimming pared 3 bases from V and 5 bases from J, leaving 4 bases between. Germline CDR1 and CDR2: LGHDT and YNNKEL (reference sequence). The CDR3 contains 11 residues. This record belongs to a study of T cell responses to AZD1222 COVID-19 vaccine. TCRdb keeps only in-frame clones here, not all; method: immunoSEQ multiplex PCR. The sample records about 120,000 clones, under 90% being singletons. The study, taken as a whole, reports: Spike-specific TCR breadth and depth rose after two AZD1222 doses.

This clonotype was sampled from an adult in good health. Specimen: peripheral blood, collected on day 0 of AZD1222 vaccination. The rearrangement joins TRBV3-1 (or the pseudogene TRBV3-2) to TRBJ1-1; the D is unclear. CDR3 nucleotides: TGTGCCAGCAGCCAGTCAACTGAAGCTTTCTTT. Encoded protein: CASSQSTEAFF.